This T cell receptor beta chain was profiled in a study of T cell responses to AZD1222 COVID-19 vaccine. General study findings and limits: Unmutated variant regions reportedly attract nearly half of all spike-specific TCRs. Spike regions recognized by vaccine-associated CD4 TCRs spanned the protein, led by 160-218 and 743-854.

This table comes from immunoSEQ multiplex PCR, and its TCRdb copy is limited to in-frame clones, with some not included. In the table there are around 91,000 clones, around nine tenths of which are singletons. This clone occurred once. Its antigen is undetermined. The receptor's source is an adult in good health. The sequenced sample was peripheral blood, obtained on day 0 of AZD1222 vaccination.

The CDR3 DNA sequence: TGTGCCAGCAGTGCACCCGGGGGAGGGGCCCAGTACTTC. Translating it yields CASSAPGGGAQYF. This sequence joins TRBV12-3 or TRBV12-4 and TRBJ2-5; TRBD2 agrees at 7 bases. The V gene end was trimmed by 5 bases and the J gene end by 9 bases; junction bases not matched to a gene: 9. The CDR3 extends over 13 amino acids.